A selection of T cell receptor beta chains follows, all from one sample in a study of blood T cell repertoires in COVID-19. Produced via immunoSEQ multiplex PCR; TCRdb's table is partial and in-frame only. The sample includes roughly 28,000 clones, nearly 90% of them seen just once. The material sequenced was peripheral blood. These receptors all stem from a human donor in a cohort sampled during active COVID-19. CDR3s include the opening cysteine and the closing phenylalanine or tryptophan. A D gene is named only where the DNA matches it firmly. Size is stated for part of the rows, as once, few or many counts, or as a class when the clone is expanded.

CASSQGMLGQGITDTQYF | TGTGCCAGCAGCCAAGGAATGCTGGGACAGGGGATAACAGATACGCAGTATTTT | - | TRBV3-1/TRBV3-2 | TRBD1 | TRBJ2-3
CASSYDRGYEKLFF | TGTGCCAGCAGTTACGACAGGGGATATGAAAAACTGTTTTTT | - | TRBV6-5 | TRBD1 | TRBJ1-4
CSGGQGAYEQYF | TGCAGCGGGGGACAGGGAGCCTACGAGCAGTACTTC | - | TRBV29-1 | TRBD1 | TRBJ2-7
CASRTSGGAGETQYF | TGTGCCAGCAGAACTAGCGGGGGGGCGGGTGAGACCCAGTACTTC | - | TRBV6-5 | TRBD2 | TRBJ2-5
CASSPTGGTVSYEQYF | TGTGCCAGTAGTCCTACCGGCGGGACAGTCTCCTACGAGCAGTACTTC | - | TRBV19 | - | TRBJ2-7
CSVEDRDRARGEQYF | TGCAGCGTTGAAGATCGGGACAGGGCCCGAGGCGAGCAGTACTTC | - | TRBV29-1 | TRBD1 | TRBJ2-7
CASGGGRFTTDTQYF | TGTGCCAGTGGGGGAGGCAGATTCACCACAGATACGCAGTATTTT | - | TRBV19 | - | TRBJ2-3
CASSYGRHSPEGGYTF | TGTGCCAGCAGTTACGGAAGACACTCCCCGGAGGGTGGCTACACCTTC | - | TRBV6-6 | - | TRBJ1-2
CASTHPGAGRTGELFF | TGTGCCAGTACCCATCCCGGAGCGGGGAGAACCGGGGAGCTGTTTTTT | - | TRBV19 | TRBD2 | TRBJ2-2
CASSDGGSSYNEQFF | TGTGCCAGCAGTGACGGGGGGAGCTCCTACAATGAGCAGTTCTTC | - | TRBV6-1 | TRBD2 | TRBJ2-1
CASSKEWRGREQYF | TGTGCCAGTAGTAAGGAGTGGAGGGGGCGCGAGCAGTACTTC | once | TRBV19 | - | TRBJ2-7
CASSQEGQGAAGANVLTF | TGTGCCAGCAGCCAAGAGGGGCAGGGTGCGGCTGGGGCCAACGTCCTGACTTTC | - | TRBV4-2 | - | TRBJ2-6
CASSLDPMGNQPQHF | TGTGCCAGCAGCTTGGACCCTATGGGCAATCAGCCCCAGCATTTT | once | TRBV5-4 | - | TRBJ1-5
CPSSRQGLAEAFF | TGCCCCAGCAGCCGACAGGGGTTGGCTGAAGCTTTCTTT | - | TRBV10-1 | TRBD1 | TRBJ1-1
CASSLSGTGAGNTIYF | TGTGCCAGCAGTTTATCGGGGACAGGGGCTGGAAACACCATATATTTT | - | TRBV27 | TRBD1 | TRBJ1-3
CASSQELAGGSRGEQFF | TGCGCCAGCAGCCAAGAACTAGCGGGAGGCTCTCGGGGTGAGCAGTTCTTC | - | TRBV4-1 | TRBD2 | TRBJ2-1
CASSQGRGSLNGSYEQYF | TGCGCCAGCAGTCAGGGCAGGGGATCTTTAAACGGCTCCTACGAGCAGTACTTC | - | TRBV23-1 | - | TRBJ2-7
CASSPGWGDEKLFF | TGTGCCAGCAGTCCCGGATGGGGGGATGAAAAACTGTTTTTT | - | TRBV28 | - | TRBJ1-4
CASSQQTGGTAEAFF | TGTGCCAGCAGCCAGCAGACAGGAGGAACCGCTGAAGCTTTCTTT | - | TRBV14 | - | TRBJ1-1
CASSTKGRRTEAFF | TGTGCCAGCAGTACAAAGGGGAGGCGCACTGAAGCTTTCTTT | - | TRBV6-5 | - | TRBJ1-1
CASSLGPSGGRNEQFF | TGTGCCAGCAGCTTAGGGCCCAGCGGGGGGCGGAATGAGCAGTTCTTC | - | TRBV7-9 | TRBD2 | TRBJ2-1
CASSQVGSEETQYF | TGTGCCAGCAGCCAAGTTGGTAGCGAAGAGACCCAGTACTTC | - | TRBV4-2 | - | TRBJ2-5
CASSSSGTGVYEQYF | TGTGCCAGCAGCTCTTCCGGGACAGGGGTCTACGAGCAGTACTTC | - | TRBV5-8 | TRBD1 | TRBJ2-7
CASSPHRGGYTF | TGTGCCAGCAGTCCTCACAGGGGCGGCTACACCTTC | - | TRBV6-5 | TRBD1 | TRBJ1-2
CASADFTDTQYF | TGTGCCAGCGCGGATTTCACAGATACGCAGTATTTT | - | TRBV12-3/TRBV12-4 | - | TRBJ2-3
CASSSGTSGGSYNEQFF | TGCGCCAGCAGCTCCGGGACTAGCGGGGGTTCCTACAATGAGCAGTTCTTC | - | TRBV5-1 | TRBD2 | TRBJ2-1
CASSLMRGSTDTQYF | TGTGCCAGCAGCTTAATGAGGGGGAGCACAGATACGCAGTATTTT | - | TRBV7-9 | - | TRBJ2-3
CASSQGFTSQETQYF | TGTGCCAGCAGCCAGGGTTTCACTAGCCAAGAGACCCAGTACTTC | - | TRBV14 | - | TRBJ2-5
CASSSTSGNQETQYF | TGTGCCAGCAGCTCTACTAGCGGGAATCAAGAGACCCAGTACTTC | - | TRBV7-2 | TRBD2 | TRBJ2-5